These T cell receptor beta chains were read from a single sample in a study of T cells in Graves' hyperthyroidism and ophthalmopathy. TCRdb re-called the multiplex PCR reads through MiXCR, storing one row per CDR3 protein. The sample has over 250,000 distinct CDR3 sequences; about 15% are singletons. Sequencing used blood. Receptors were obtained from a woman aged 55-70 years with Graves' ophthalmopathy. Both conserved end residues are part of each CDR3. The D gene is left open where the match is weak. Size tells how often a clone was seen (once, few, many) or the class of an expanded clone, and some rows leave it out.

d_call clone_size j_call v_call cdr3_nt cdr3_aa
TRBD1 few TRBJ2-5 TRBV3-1 TGTGCCAGCAGCCAAGCCGGGACAGGGGTTTTTGGCCAGTACTTC CASSQAGTGVFGQYF
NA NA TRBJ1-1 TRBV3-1 TGTGCCAGCAGGCTCGACAGGAACACTGAAGCTTTCTTT CASRLDRNTEAFF
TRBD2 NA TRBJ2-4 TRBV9 TGTGCCAGCTCGGGAGGTTCGGCCAAAAACATTCAGTACTTC CASSGGSAKNIQYF
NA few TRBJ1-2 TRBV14 TGTGCCAGCAGCCAAGCAACTACCTATGGCTACACCTTC CASSQATTYGYTF
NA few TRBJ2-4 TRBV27 TGTGCCAGCAGTTTATCAGGCGGCAAAAACATTCAGTACTTC CASSLSGGKNIQYF
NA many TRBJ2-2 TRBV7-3 TGTGCCAGCAGCCGAAATTCCCCAACGAACACCGGGGAGCTGTTTTTT CASSRNSPTNTGELFF
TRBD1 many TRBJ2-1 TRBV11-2 TGTGCCAGCAGAGGGACAGGGGCTAGCGATGAGCAGTTCTTC CASRGTGASDEQFF
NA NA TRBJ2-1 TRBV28 TGTGCCAGCAGCCTGCCCGACGGACGAACTTACAATGGGCAGTTCTTC CASSLPDGRTYNGQFF
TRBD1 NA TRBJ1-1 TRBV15 TGTGCCACCAGCAGAGATTTAGACAGGGCGACTGAAGCTTTCTTT CATSRDLDRATEAFF
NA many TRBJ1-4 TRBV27 TGTGCCAGCAGTTTACGGGGGACTAATGAAAAACTGTTTTTT CASSLRGTNEKLFF
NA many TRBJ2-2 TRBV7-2 TGTGCCAGCAGCTTAATGAGGGCTGCCGGGGAGCTGTTTTTT CASSLMRAAGELFF
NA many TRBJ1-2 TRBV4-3 TGCGCCAGCAGCCAAGGGGGTCGGGGCTACACCTTC CASSQGGRGYTF
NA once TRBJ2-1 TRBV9 TGTGCCAGCAGCGTATCCGGGTACTACAATGAGCAGTTCTTC CASSVSGYYNEQFF
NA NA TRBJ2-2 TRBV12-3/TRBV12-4 TGTGCCAGCAGTCCCTTTCCCGGGGAGCTGTTTTTT CASSPFPGELFF
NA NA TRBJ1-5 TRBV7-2 TGTGCCAGCACTCCCGCCGGTTATAGCAATCAGCCCCAGCATTTT CASTPAGYSNQPQHF
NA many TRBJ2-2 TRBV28 TGTGCCAGCAGTTTAGGGGGCTACCTGAACACCGGGGAGCTGTTTTTT CASSLGGYLNTGELFF
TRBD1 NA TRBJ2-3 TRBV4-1 TGCGCCAGCAGGTCTGGATGGACAGGGAAGGATACGCAGTATTTT CASRSGWTGKDTQYF